A selection of T cell receptor beta chains follows, all from one sample in a study of shared clonotypes between healthy human individuals. Profiled with immunoSEQ multiplex PCR; TCRdb holds only in-frame clones, not every one. The sample contains millions of clones, about 94% of which appear only once. Sequencing was performed on naive CD8+ T cells sorted from blood. These TCRs come from a man between 18 and 35 years old in good health. Each CDR3 is given with its conserved first and last residue. The D gene is left open where the match is weak. Clone size is shown for a subset of rows, as once, few, many or a class of expanded clone.

D gene	V gene	CDR3 length	clone size	J gene	CDR3 protein	CDR3 DNA
-	TRBV7-9	17	-	TRBJ2-6	CASSLLTSGSGANVLTF	TGTGCCAGCAGCTTGTTGACCTCCGGATCTGGGGCCAACGTCCTGACTTTC
-	TRBV21-1	11	once	TRBJ1-2	CASRGDYGYTF	TGTGCCAGCAGGGGGGATTATGGCTACACCTTC
-	TRBV7-6	13	-	TRBJ2-7	CASSLAGGYEQYF	TGTGCCAGCAGCTTAGCGGGCGGCTACGAGCAGTACTTC
TRBD1	TRBV14	13	-	TRBJ1-2	CASGGQGPNGYTF	TGTGCCAGCGGCGGACAGGGGCCCAATGGCTACACCTTC
-	TRBV30	13	-	TRBJ2-1	CAWRHDSWGEQFF	TGTGCCTGGAGACATGATAGTTGGGGGGAGCAGTTCTTC
-	TRBV4-3	16	-	TRBJ2-1	CASSQVGGFPYNEQFF	TGCGCCAGCAGCCAAGTTGGAGGGTTTCCCTACAATGAGCAGTTCTTC
-	TRBV2	17	-	TRBJ1-2	CASSEGWTEGAYYGYTF	TGTGCCAGCAGTGAAGGTTGGACGGAAGGAGCGTACTATGGCTACACCTTC
TRBD2	TRBV7-9	15	-	TRBJ2-2	CASSQVGLAAGELFF	TGTGCCAGCAGCCAAGTCGGGCTAGCGGCCGGGGAGCTGTTTTTT
TRBD1	TRBV7-8	12	-	TRBJ1-1	CASSGTGREAFF	TGTGCCAGCAGCGGGACAGGGAGAGAAGCTTTCTTT
-	TRBV4-1	16	-	TRBJ2-3	CASSQEDRTSTDTQYF	TGCGCCAGCAGCCAAGAAGACAGGACTAGCACAGATACGCAGTATTTT
TRBD1	TRBV7-8	15	-	TRBJ2-7	CASSLEGAGPYEQYF	TGTGCCAGCAGCTTAGAGGGGGCAGGGCCCTACGAGCAGTACTTC
-	TRBV30	13	-	TRBJ1-6	CAWSGGDNSPLHF	TGTGCCTGGAGTGGGGGGGATAATTCACCCCTCCACTTT
-	TRBV19	12	-	TRBJ1-2	CASSRDTYGYTF	TGTGCCAGTAGTAGGGACACCTATGGCTACACCTTC
-	TRBV7-2	14	-	TRBJ2-7	CASSDSRVSYEQYF	TGTGCCAGCAGCGACAGCAGGGTGTCGTACGAGCAGTACTTC
TRBD1	TRBV2	15	-	TRBJ1-2	CASSAGTGGNEGYTF	TGTGCCAGCAGCGCCGGGACAGGGGGAAATGAAGGCTACACCTTC
TRBD2	TRBV18	18	-	TRBJ2-3	CASSPPPSTGGSTDTQYF	TGTGCCAGCTCACCACCACCTTCAACGGGAGGTAGCACAGATACGCAGTATTTT
TRBD2	TRBV13	17	-	TRBJ2-5	CASSSTGTSDTQETQYF	TGTGCCAGCAGCTCCACCGGGACTAGCGATACTCAAGAGACCCAGTACTTC
TRBD2	TRBV5-6	14	-	TRBJ2-1	CASSLGLAVNEQFF	TGTGCCAGCAGCTTGGGACTAGCGGTCAATGAGCAGTTCTTC
-	TRBV6-1	12	-	TRBJ1-1	CASSDLGGSAFF	TGTGCCAGCAGTGACCTCGGTGGATCGGCTTTCTTT
-	TRBV27	16	once	TRBJ2-6	CASSATRVSGANVLTF	TGTGCCAGCAGTGCTACCAGGGTTTCTGGGGCCAACGTCCTGACTTTC
-	TRBV7-9	15	-	TRBJ2-7	CASSLAQGDRYEQYF	TGTGCCAGCAGCTTAGCGCAAGGGGACCGCTACGAGCAGTACTTC
TRBD2	TRBV27	18	-	TRBJ2-7	CASSLSWSSGGSRAEQYF	TGTGCCAGCAGTTTATCGTGGTCTAGCGGGGGTTCGAGGGCCGAGCAGTACTTC
-	TRBV5-1	14	once	TRBJ1-4	CASSFRDGNEKLFF	TGCGCCAGCAGCTTCCGGGACGGTAATGAAAAACTGTTTTTT
TRBD1	TRBV27	16	-	TRBJ1-1	CASSLSPGGGRAEAFF	TGTGCCAGCAGTTTAAGCCCAGGGGGCGGTAGGGCTGAAGCTTTCTTT
-	TRBV19	14	-	TRBJ2-2	CATNRGRVSGELFF	TGTGCCACAAATAGGGGTAGGGTGAGCGGGGAGCTGTTTTTT
-	TRBV25-1	13	-	TRBJ1-5	CASSEYGGQPQHF	TGTGCCAGCAGTGAATATGGGGGACAGCCCCAGCATTTT
-	TRBV10-2	15	-	TRBJ2-7	CASSDAQGILYEQYF	TGCGCCAGCAGTGACGCCCAGGGGATACTTTACGAGCAGTACTTC
-	TRBV5-4	15	-	TRBJ2-7	CASSLGGESSYEQYF	TGTGCCAGCAGCTTGGGGGGCGAGAGCTCCTACGAGCAGTACTTC
TRBD2	TRBV27	15	-	TRBJ2-7	CASSNTWGGGDEQYF	TGTGCCAGCAGTAACACCTGGGGGGGAGGCGACGAGCAGTACTTC
-	TRBV7-9	14	-	TRBJ2-3	CASSFPIQGDTQYF	TGTGCCAGCAGCTTCCCAATACAGGGCGATACGCAGTATTTT
TRBD2	TRBV9	16	-	TRBJ2-1	CASSVGAGGTYNEQFF	TGTGCCAGCAGCGTAGGAGCGGGAGGTACCTACAATGAGCAGTTCTTC
-	TRBV7-9	13	-	TRBJ2-5	CASTITGQETQYF	TGTGCCAGCACCATCACAGGGCAAGAGACCCAGTACTTC
TRBD2	TRBV10-2	16	-	TRBJ2-1	CASSAPLTSGDNEQFF	TGCGCCAGCAGTGCCCCGTTGACTAGCGGGGACAATGAGCAGTTCTTC
TRBD1	TRBV9	15	-	TRBJ2-7	CASSASGTGNYEQYF	TGTGCCAGCAGCGCTTCCGGGACAGGAAACTACGAGCAGTACTTC
-	TRBV9	13	-	TRBJ2-1	CASSLPDSAEQFF	TGTGCCAGCAGCCTCCCCGACAGCGCTGAGCAGTTCTTC
TRBD1	TRBV6-5	15	-	TRBJ1-4	CASSSLRQGVEKLFF	TGTGCCAGCAGTTCCCTACGACAGGGAGTAGAAAAACTGTTTTTT
-	TRBV4-1	15	-	TRBJ2-7	CASSQVGTWSYEQYF	TGCGCCAGCAGCCAAGTGGGTACATGGTCCTACGAGCAGTACTTC
-	TRBV11-2	15	-	TRBJ1-4	CASSFEGGLGEKLFF	TGTGCCAGCAGCTTTGAGGGGGGGTTGGGCGAAAAACTGTTTTTT
-	TRBV5-1	14	-	TRBJ1-1	CASSLVQVDTEAFF	TGCGCCAGCAGCTTGGTACAGGTGGACACTGAAGCTTTCTTT
-	TRBV14	15	-	TRBJ2-1	CASSQVEQGGNEQFF	TGTGCCAGCAGCCAAGTTGAACAGGGTGGGAATGAGCAGTTCTTC
-	TRBV4-3	14	-	TRBJ2-1	CASSQGGGYNEQFF	TGCGCCAGCAGCCAGGGTGGGGGCTACAATGAGCAGTTCTTC
-	TRBV5-1	14	-	TRBJ2-7	CASSLLGSSYEQYF	TGCGCCAGCAGCTTGTTGGGAAGCTCCTACGAGCAGTACTTC
-	TRBV4-3	16	-	TRBJ1-6	CASSPGPGAYNSPLHF	TGCGCCAGCAGCCCCGGTCCGGGGGCCTATAATTCACCCCTCCACTTT
-	TRBV14	13	once	TRBJ2-1	CASSQDARDEQFF	TGTGCCAGCAGCCAAGATGCCCGGGATGAGCAGTTCTTC
-	TRBV6-6	13	-	TRBJ1-6	CASSYSNNSPLHF	TGTGCCAGCAGTTACTCGAATAATTCACCCCTCCACTTT
-	TRBV5-5	13	-	TRBJ2-3	CASSLNGADTQYF	TGTGCCAGCAGCTTGAACGGGGCAGATACGCAGTATTTT
-	TRBV5-1	13	-	TRBJ1-4	CASSSGRGEKLFF	TGCGCCAGCAGCTCAGGACGTGGGGAAAAACTGTTTTTT
TRBD2	TRBV27	16	-	TRBJ2-5	CASSSAAGERGETQYF	TGTGCCAGCAGTTCGGCAGCGGGGGAGAGGGGAGAGACCCAGTACTTC
-	TRBV27	13	-	TRBJ1-4	CASSLPGREKLFF	TGTGCCAGCAGTTTACCTGGGCGGGAAAAACTGTTTTTT
-	TRBV7-6	15	-	TRBJ1-4	CASRSRDASRGKLFF	TGTGCCAGCCGGAGCAGGGACGCGTCTCGCGGAAAACTGTTTTTT